This TCR beta chain appears in the sequencing data of a study of robustness of blood B and T cell sequencing. The cDNA carried a universal priming site added by a 5' template-switch oligo. A 12-nucleotide random UMI in the template-switch oligo labeled every cDNA molecule. One entry per CDR3 protein results from TCRdb running MiXCR on the PCR reads. The table includes 1,000 to 1,500 distinct CDR3 sequences, roughly 68% detected once. Germline V gene sequence: CDR1 WNHNN, CDR2 SYGVQD (reference sequence). This CDR3 spans 16 amino acids. V lost 3 bases to trimming and J lost 1 base; unmatched junction nucleotides: 7. TCR beta repertoires were quantified from mRNA rather than genomic DNA.

The TCR sequence derives from a human donor in good health. The chain joins TRBV10-1 to TRBJ2-3; 7 bases are shared with TRBD2. The sample comprised peripheral blood. CDR3 protein: CASSDGRGGGTDTQYF. DNA of the CDR3: TGCGCCAGCAGTGATGGTCGGGGAGGGGGCACAGATACGCAGTATTTT.